This T cell receptor beta chain was profiled in a study of T cells in Graves' hyperthyroidism and ophthalmopathy. Notes on this clonotype: Antigen specificity is unknown. Likely a read error: the CDR3 ends without its conserved phenylalanine or tryptophan.

If no ophthalmopathy progression occurred within 18 months, Graves' hyperthyroidism was stable. Findings and caveats of the study: Blood shared most expanded thyroid clonotypes above 0.001. A model of 13 V-J features distinguished ophthalmopathy from stable hyperthyroidism.

Amplification targeted TCR beta CDR3 regions from RNA transcripts. During a first-round RT-PCR of the TCR CDR3, the HTBI primer set was used. TCRdb reprocessed the multiplex PCR reads with MiXCR, giving one entry per CDR3 protein. The sample has hundreds of thousands of distinct CDR3 sequences, roughly a third seen once. The CDR3 spans 12 residues. The ends were cut back, 3 bases at V and 6 bases at J, with 8 bases in the middle. Germline-derived CDR1 and CDR2 are WSHSY and SAAADI. This receptor was taken from a woman aged 40 to 50 with Graves' hyperthyroidism. This chain connects TRBV10-2 to TRBJ1-2, with unresolved D. Sequencing was performed on blood. The CDR3 DNA sequence: TGCGCCAGCAGTGACGGTGGAAATGGCTACACCCTC. It specifies CASSDGGNGYTL.